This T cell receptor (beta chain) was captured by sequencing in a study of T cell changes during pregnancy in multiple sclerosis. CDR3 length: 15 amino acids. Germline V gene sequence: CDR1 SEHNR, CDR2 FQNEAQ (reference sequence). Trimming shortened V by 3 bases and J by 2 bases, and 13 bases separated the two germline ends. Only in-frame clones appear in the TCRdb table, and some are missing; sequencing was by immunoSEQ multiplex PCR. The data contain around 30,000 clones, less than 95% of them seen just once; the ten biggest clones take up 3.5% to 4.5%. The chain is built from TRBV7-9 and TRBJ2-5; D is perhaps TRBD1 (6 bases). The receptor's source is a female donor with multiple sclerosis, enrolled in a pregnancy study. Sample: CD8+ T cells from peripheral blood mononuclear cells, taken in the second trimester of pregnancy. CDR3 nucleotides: TGTGCCAGCAGCTTCCCTGGGACACCTCAAGAGACCCAGTACTTC. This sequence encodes CASSFPGTPQETQYF. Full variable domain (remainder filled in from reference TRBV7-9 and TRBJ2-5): DTGVSQNPRHKITKRGQNVTFRCDPISEHNRLYWYRQTLGQGPEFLTYFQNEAQLEKSRLLSDRFSAERPKGSFSTLEIQRTEQGDSAMYLCASSFPGTPQETQYFGPGTRLLVL.